The clone carrying this TCR beta chain has just a few counts. Its antigen remains unidentified. This specimen comes from a study of T cell repertoires in cytomegalovirus infection. About the study: HLA-B-restricted CMV epitopes that are well studied, plus recently identified HLA-C-restricted ones, were used by the study. From public TCR beta signatures came an indication of both CMV infection and matching HLA type.

MiXCR was run by TCRdb on the reads, yielding one entry per CDR3 protein. The data show roughly 70,000 distinct CDR3 sequences, around 20% seen once. Trimming removed 1 base at V and 4 bases at J, with 12 bases between. Germline loops: CDR1 SGHTA, CDR2 FQGNSA. CDR3 size: 15 residues. Study observations and caveats: HLA-C-restricted TCR beta clonotypes specific for CMV led the ex vivo response.

This clonotype was obtained from a human donor in good health (CMV status not recorded). Some clones in this sample may be carry-over from other donors' samples. The chain has TRBV7-2 and TRBJ2-3, with D perhaps TRBD1 (6 bases). This sample comprised CD8+ T cells from cultured PBMCs, obtained from culture after CMV antigen stimulation. CDR3 bases: TGTGCCAGCAGCTTAGTGGGGGCCTCCCCAGATACGCAGTATTTT. Translated, it gives CASSLVGASPDTQYF.